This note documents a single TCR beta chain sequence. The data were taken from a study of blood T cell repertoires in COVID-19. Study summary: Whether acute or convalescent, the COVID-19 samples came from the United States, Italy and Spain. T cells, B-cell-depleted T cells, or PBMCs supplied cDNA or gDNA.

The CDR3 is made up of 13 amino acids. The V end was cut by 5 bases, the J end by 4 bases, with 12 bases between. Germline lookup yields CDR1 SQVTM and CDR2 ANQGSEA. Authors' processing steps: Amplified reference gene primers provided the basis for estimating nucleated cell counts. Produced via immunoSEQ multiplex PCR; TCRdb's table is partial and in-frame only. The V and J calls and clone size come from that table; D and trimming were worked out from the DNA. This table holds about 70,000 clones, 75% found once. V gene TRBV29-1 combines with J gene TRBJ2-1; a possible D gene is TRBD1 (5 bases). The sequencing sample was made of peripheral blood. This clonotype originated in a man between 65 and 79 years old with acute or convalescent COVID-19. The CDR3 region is CSVQGAPYNEQFF. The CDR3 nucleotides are TGCAGCGTTCAAGGGGCCCCTTACAATGAGCAGTTCTTC.